The 27 T cell receptor beta chains given below trace back to one sample, sequenced in a study of regulatory T cells in long-lasting Graves disease. Through Arm-PCR of CDR3 regions and iRepertoire HTBI primers, TCR beta libraries were built. Using its own MiXCR run on the multiplex PCR reads, TCRdb lists one record per CDR3 protein. In the table there are about 500,000 distinct CDR3 sequences, more than 10% of which are singletons. The time point was: newly diagnosed GD, antithyroid drugs for less than 3 months. The TCR library was made from RNA that had been extracted from PBMCs in TRIzol. Separately, the same data were catalogued under a study of T cells in Graves' hyperthyroidism and ophthalmopathy.

Here the sequenced sample was peripheral blood mononuclear cells (PBMCs), taken at new diagnosis, from a patient treated with antithyroid drugs. The source is a woman aged 25 to 39 with Graves disease.

The table lists this clonotype with many counts. The CDR3 DNA sequence: TGTGCCAGCAGCTCCAATGGGTTTCGCTACGAGCAGTACTTC. It is translated as CASSSNGFRYEQYF. This chain joins TRBV11-2 and TRBJ2-7; the D is unclear. Germline lookup yields CDR1 SGHAT and CDR2 FQNNGV. This CDR3 has 14 amino acids. Trimming removed 4 bases from V and 3 bases from J, with 13 bases in between. Full variable domain (rest looked up from reference TRBV11-2 and TRBJ2-7): EAGVAQSPRYKIIEKRQSVAFWCNPISGHATLYWYQQILGQGPKLLIQFQNNGVVDDSQLPKDRFSAERLKGVDSTLKIQPAKLEDSAVYLCASSSNGFRYEQYFGPGTRLTVT.

This clonotype was found many times. The chain recombines TRBV12-3 or TRBV12-4 with TRBJ2-1; 14 bases line up with TRBD2. The CDR3 extends over 17 amino acids. V lost 5 bases to trimming and J lost 4 bases; unmatched junction nucleotides: 7. CDR3 protein: CASSMGTSGSRYNEQFF. The CDR3 nucleotides read TGTGCCAGCAGTATGGGGACTAGCGGGAGTCGGTACAATGAGCAGTTCTTC.

In regard to this clonotype: This sequence may be a read error, since a much larger clone differs from it by one base. The CDR3 DNA reads TGTGCCAGCAGTGGTTCGCTGGAGTCCTACGAGCAGTACTTC. Protein sequence: CASSGSLESYEQYF. The chain recombines TRBV2 with TRBJ2-7; D remains ambiguous. Trimming took 4 bases from V and 1 from J, leaving 11 bases between them. Germline values: CDR1 SNHLY, CDR2 FYNNEI. The CDR3 spans 14 residues.

This clonotype was counted once. This could be a read error, since a much larger clone is one nucleotide away. The chain links TRBV2 to TRBJ2-1; D call uncertain. CDR1 is SNHLY and CDR2 is FYNNEI in the germline V gene. CDR3 length: 16 residues. CDR3 region: CVSRPGRPLSYNEQFF. CDR3 bases: TGTGTCAGCAGACCCGGTCGACCACTCTCCTACAATGAGCAGTTCTTC. Filled out from reference TRBV2 and TRBJ2-1, the complete variable domain reads EPEVTQTPSHQVTQMGQEVILRCVPISNHLYFYWYRQILGQKVEFLVSFYNNEISEKSEIFDDQFSVERPDGSNFTLKIRSTKLEDSAMYFCVSRPGRPLSYNEQFFGPGTRLTVL.

In this sample, this clonotype turned up many times. V is TRBV28 and J is TRBJ2-1; tentative D call: TRBD2 (5 bases). Trimming left V 2 bases short and J 5 bases short, with 13 bases between. This CDR3 comprises 15 residues. Germline assignment: CDR1 MDHEN and CDR2 SYDVKM. The CDR3 nucleotides are TGTGCCAGCAGTTTAATCCTCCCGGGGAACAATGAGCAGTTCTTC. It specifies CASSLILPGNNEQFF.

This clonotype was found many times. The rearrangement links TRBV18 to TRBJ2-5; no clear D. CDR1 is KGHSH, CDR2 LQKENI, per germline. The ends were cut back, 2 bases at V and 3 bases at J, with 4 bases in the middle. This CDR3 spans 12 amino acids. The CDR3 DNA reads TGTGCCAGCTCACCAACAAAAGAGACCCAGTACTTC. It encodes CASSPTKETQYF.

The gene calls are TRBV11-2 and TRBJ2-2; TRBD2 aligns across 10 bases. CDR1 is SGHAT and CDR2 is FQNNGV in the germline V gene. This CDR3 is built from 16 residues. J was trimmed by 3 bases and V by 3 bases; bases with no gene match: 4. CDR3 in DNA: TGTGCCAGCAGCTTCGGCCTAGCGGGGGACACCGGGGAGCTGTTTTTT. This codes for CASSFGLAGDTGELFF.

This clonotype was counted between two and nine times. This chain joins TRBV30 and TRBJ2-1, with 7 bases that match TRBD2. Per germline, CDR1 GTSNPN and CDR2 SVGIG (reference sequence). V lost 1 base and J lost 4; bases outside the gene matches: 10. The CDR3 totals 16 residues. The CDR3 region is CAWSASVGGSYNEQFF. In DNA form, the CDR3 reads TGTGCCTGGAGTGCGTCGGTGGGCGGGAGTTACAATGAGCAGTTCTTC.

V usage is TRBV12-3 or TRBV12-4 and J usage is TRBJ1-5; D gene uncertain. The CDR3 contains 13 residues. Between the trimmed V and J ends, which lost 0 bases and 9 bases, there was a span of 9 bases. CDR3 loop: CASSLAPVAPQHF. In nucleotides, the CDR3 is TGTGCCAGCAGTTTAGCGCCAGTGGCGCCCCAGCATTTT.

This clonotype was picked up a small number of times. The rearrangement links TRBV28 to TRBJ1-1, with 8 bases matching TRBD1. The V gene end was trimmed by 4 bases and the J gene end by 4 bases; junction bases not matched to a gene: 2. CDR1 and CDR2 from the germline V gene are MDHEN and SYDVKM. This CDR3 contains 13 residues. CDR3 region: CASSSGTGTEAFF. CDR3 bases: TGTGCCAGCAGTTCCGGGACAGGCACTGAAGCTTTCTTT.

The J gene is TRBJ2-5, the V gene TRBV6-1, with D perhaps matching TRBD2 (6 bases). The CDR3 is made up of 16 amino acids. Germline V gene data show CDR1 as MNHNS and CDR2 as SASEGT. V gave up 8 bases and J gave up 1 base, with 20 bases separating them. The CDR3 nucleotides read TGTGCCAGCCGCCCCGCTGGAGGGGCTCGCCAAGAGACCCAGTACTTC. Translating it yields CASRPAGGARQETQYF.

This clonotype was observed a handful of times. This chain connects TRBV25-1 to TRBJ1-4; D is unresolved. Per germline, CDR1 MGHDK and CDR2 SYGVNS. The CDR3 contains 16 residues. Trimming took 1 base from V and 2 from J, leaving 11 bases between them. CDR3 DNA sequence: TGTGCCAGCAGTGAATGGGAGGAGGAGACTAATGAAAAACTGTTTTTT. This encodes CASSEWEEETNEKLFF.

This clonotype was found many times. CDR3 loop: CASSQVLKETQYF. For the CDR3, the DNA is TGTGCCAGCTCCCAAGTTTTGAAAGAGACCCAGTACTTC. V usage is TRBV18 and J usage is TRBJ2-5, with no clear D. The CDR3 extends over 13 amino acids. The germline V gene has CDR1 KGHSH and CDR2 LQKENI. V was shortened by 6 bases and J by 3 bases, with 11 bases between the two germline ends.

As for this clonotype: This probably arose from a read error, given a far larger clone one base away. The rearrangement joins TRBV6-2 or TRBV6-3 to TRBJ1-5; D not resolved. The CDR3 extends over 13 amino acids. Germline CDR1 and CDR2: MNHEY and SVGEGT. Here the CDR3 reads CASSVDSNQPHHF. CDR3 bases: TGTGCCAGCAGTGTCGATAGCAATCAGCCCCATCATTTT.

The chain employs TRBV16 and TRBJ2-7; D might be TRBD2 (5 bases). CDR1 KGHSY and CDR2 FQNENV come from the germline V gene. Deletions cut 2 bases from V and 5 bases from J, with 10 bases between. The CDR3 is 13 amino acids. CDR3 region: CASSQGGVHEQYF. CDR3 bases: TGTGCCAGCAGCCAAGGAGGAGTCCACGAGCAGTACTTC.

The table lists this clonotype with many counts. The chain carries TRBV6-2 or TRBV6-3 and TRBJ1-1; no firm D call. The V gene's germline CDR1 is MNHEY and CDR2 SVGEGT. The V gene lost 2 bases and the J gene lost 1 base, with 5 bases spanning the gap. The CDR3 is made up of 13 amino acids. The CDR3 region has the DNA TGTGCCAGCAGTTACCAGGAGAACACTGAAGCTTTCTTT. Its protein product is CASSYQENTEAFF.

This clonotype was recorded many times. The rearrangement joins TRBV28 to TRBJ2-4, with TRBD2 identical over 8 bases. After removal of 6 bases from V and 9 bases from J, the junction contained 13 bases not matched to a gene. The CDR3 spans 15 residues. Germline V gene data show CDR1 as MDHEN and CDR2 as SYDVKM. CDR3 protein: CASSGGAELEGIQYF. CDR3 in DNA: TGTGCCAGCAGCGGGGGGGCGGAATTGGAAGGCATTCAGTACTTC.

This clonotype was detected ten times or more. This sequence joins TRBV12-3 or TRBV12-4 and TRBJ2-3, with D hard to call. Trimming took 7 bases from V and 3 from J, leaving 5 bases between them. The CDR3 length is 11 residues. The CDR3 loop is CASTLTDTQYF. Written as DNA, the CDR3 is TGTGCCAGCACGTTGACAGATACGCAGTATTTT.

Ten or more counts support this clonotype. The chain carries TRBV12-3 or TRBV12-4 and TRBJ1-2; unclear D gene. The CDR3 consists of 13 residues. V was pared by 2 bases and J by 6 bases, with 10 bases between. For the CDR3, the DNA is TGTGCCAGCAGTTTATTGTCCCGTAATGGCTACACCTTC. Residues: CASSLLSRNGYTF.

The sample holds many counts of this clonotype. The chain has TRBV20-1 and TRBJ1-5, with D uncertain. Germline CDR1 DFQATT, CDR2 SNEGSKA (reference sequence). With 3 bases removed from V and 5 bases from J, the gap between germline ends came to 8 bases. This CDR3 is built from 12 residues. The chain's CDR3 is CSASLDDQPQHF. DNA for the CDR3: TGCAGTGCTAGTTTGGATGATCAGCCCCAGCATTTT.

This clonotype was seen repeatedly, ten times or more. The gene calls are TRBV28 and TRBJ1-2, with D maybe TRBD1 (6 bases). CDR3 length equals 15 residues. Trimming took 3 bases from V and 4 from J, leaving 15 bases between them. Germline V lookup: CDR1 MDHEN, CDR2 SYDVKM. CDR3 loop: CASSFPGVPGYGYTF. The CDR3, as DNA: TGTGCCAGCAGTTTTCCAGGGGTCCCGGGCTATGGCTACACCTTC.

This clonotype was observed many times. The chain recombines TRBV12-3 or TRBV12-4 with TRBJ2-5; the D gene is possibly TRBD1 (5 bases). The CDR3 runs to 14 residues. V was trimmed by 1 base and J by 6 bases, leaving 12 bases between them. The CDR3 region has the DNA TGTGCCAGCAGTTTAGGGGCCAGGGCGAAGACCCAGTACTTC. Translation gives CASSLGARAKTQYF.

This clonotype came up many times. The chain is built from TRBV27 and TRBJ1-3; D is unresolved. Trimming took off 5 bases at V and 0 bases at J, with 11 bases between the two ends. CDR3 size: 15 residues. Germline assignment: CDR1 MNHEY and CDR2 SMNVEV (reference sequence). The CDR3 loop is CASSSDLSSGNTIYF. The CDR3 DNA is TGTGCCAGCAGTAGTGACCTGAGCTCTGGAAACACCATATATTTT.

The rearrangement uses TRBV10-3 and TRBJ1-3; tentative D call: TRBD1 (5 bases). The V and J ends lost 8 bases and 2 bases respectively, with 10 bases between them. CDR3 length equals 13 residues. Germline lookup yields CDR1 ENHRY and CDR2 SYGVKD. Here the CDR3 DNA reads TGTGCCATCGCGGGGCTCCCTGGAAACACCATATATTTT. This encodes CAIAGLPGNTIYF.

This clonotype was detected many times. The J gene is TRBJ2-1, the V gene TRBV6-4; D unresolved. V was pared by 3 bases and J by 9 bases, with 12 bases between. Germline CDR1 is MRHNA and CDR2 is SNTAGT. The CDR3 loop spans 13 amino acids. The DNA for the CDR3 is TGTGCCAGCAGTGAGGAAGGAGTTGGTGAGCAGTTCTTC. It is translated as CASSEEGVGEQFF.

The genes are TRBV28 and TRBJ2-3; 7 positions match TRBD1. J lost 6 bases, V lost 4 bases, and 7 bases had no gene match. This CDR3 is built from 14 residues. CDR1 is MDHEN and CDR2 is SYDVKM in the germline V gene. The CDR3 here is CASSSTGSGDTQYF. DNA of the CDR3: TGTGCCAGCAGTTCGACAGGGTCAGGGGATACGCAGTATTTT.

This clonotype showed up many times. At one boundary the junction diverges from the germline segment, which might be a read error. This chain uses TRBV5-6 with TRBJ1-1, with a weak D call TRBD1 (5 bases). The germline gives CDR1 SGHDT, CDR2 YYEEEE. This CDR3 is 13 amino acids long. The CDR3 sequence: CASSLGGVTEAFF. In nucleotides, the CDR3 is TGCGCCAGCAGCTTGGGGGGGGTCACTGAAGCTTTCTTT.